This T cell receptor beta chain was captured in a study of blood T cell repertoires in COVID-19. The overall study: Both acute and convalescent COVID-19 samples were obtained from the United States, Italy and Spain. From T cells, B-cell-depleted T cells, or PBMCs came the material, which was cDNA or gDNA.

The method was immunoSEQ multiplex PCR; TCRdb's version includes in-frame clones alone and lacks a portion of them. The table lists tens of thousands of clones, 83% of them singletons. V gave up 4 bases and J gave up 6 bases; unmatched junction bases: 12. Germline CDR1 is SGHNT and CDR2 is YYREEE (reference sequence). The CDR3 loop spans 16 amino acids. The chain couples TRBV5-4 to TRBJ1-2; 10 positions match TRBD1. The material sequenced was peripheral blood. The clonotype comes from an elderly woman with acute or convalescent COVID-19. The CDR3: CASSLGQGVGLDGYTF. The CDR3 DNA sequence: TGTGCCAGCAGCCTCGGACAGGGGGTGGGCCTCGATGGCTACACCTTC.